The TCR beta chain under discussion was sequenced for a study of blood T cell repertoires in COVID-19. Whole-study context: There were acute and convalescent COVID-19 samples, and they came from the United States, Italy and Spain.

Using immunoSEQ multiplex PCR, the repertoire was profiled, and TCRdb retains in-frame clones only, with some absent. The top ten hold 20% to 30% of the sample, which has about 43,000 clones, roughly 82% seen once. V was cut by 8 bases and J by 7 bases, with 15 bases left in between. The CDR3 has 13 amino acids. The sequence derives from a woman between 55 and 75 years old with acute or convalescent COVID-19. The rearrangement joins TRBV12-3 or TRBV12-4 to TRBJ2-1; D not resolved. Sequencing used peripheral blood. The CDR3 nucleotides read TGTGCCAGCCGTGAAAACTCACGGAATGAGCAGTTCTTC. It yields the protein CASRENSRNEQFF.